The 22 T cell receptor beta chains below were found in one sample sequenced in a study of shared clonotypes between healthy human individuals. Method: immunoSEQ multiplex PCR; TCRdb's copy keeps in-frame clones and lacks some. This table has more than 2,000,000 clones, around 90% appearing once. The sample was naive CD4+ T cells sorted from blood. This sample's subset: CD45RA+ positively selected. These receptors were obtained from a man aged 18 to 29 in good health.

V and J are TRBV6-5 and TRBJ1-2; D may be TRBD1 (6 bases). Looked up from germline, CDR1 is MNHEY and CDR2 is SVGAGI. The CDR3 sequence is 16 residues long. Between the trimmed V and J ends, which lost 0 bases and 2 bases, there was a span of 13 bases. The DNA of the CDR3 is TGTGCCAGCAGTTACTCCGGACAGCCGGCAAACTATGGCTACACCTTC. Translated: CASSYSGQPANYGYTF.

The CDR3 region is CASSLRPTDTQYF. The CDR3 DNA is TGCGCCAGCAGCTTGCGCCCAACAGATACGCAGTATTTT. V usage is TRBV5-1 and J usage is TRBJ2-3; D is unresolved. The germline V gene has CDR1 SGHRS and CDR2 YFSETQ. Trimming shortened V by 1 base and J by 3 bases, and 6 bases separated the two germline ends. The CDR3 contains 13 residues.

The chain is built from TRBV1 and TRBJ2-2; the D segment call TRBD2 is taken from the table without a DNA check. TRBV1 is described as a pseudogene. There are 20 residues in the CDR3. Written as DNA, the CDR3 is TGCACCAGCAACTACCCTAGCGGGGGGCGACGCGTATCGAACACCGGGGAGCTGTTTTTT. This encodes CTSNYPSGGRRVSNTGELFF.

The chain joins TRBV2 to TRBJ2-1; 9 nucleotides line up with TRBD1. J gave up 7 bases and V 6 bases, and 10 bases lay outside the gene matches. The length of the CDR3 is 15 residues. Looked up from germline, CDR1 is SNHLY and CDR2 is FYNNEI. DNA for the CDR3: TGTGCCAGCAGCCCGGGACAGGGAAGGGGGAATGAGCAGTTCTTC. It is translated as CASSPGQGRGNEQFF.

The rearrangement links TRBV9 to TRBJ2-7; 7 bases are a match to TRBD2. The CDR3 spans 14 residues. The J segment lost 6 bases and the V segment lost 0 bases, leaving 6 bases of the junction unmatched. CDR1 and CDR2 (germline): SGDLS, YYNGEE. CDR3 amino acids: CASSVGRLAGEQYF. The CDR3 DNA follows: TGTGCCAGCAGCGTAGGGCGACTAGCTGGCGAGCAGTACTTC.

The rearrangement joins TRBV2 to TRBJ1-2; D unresolved. The CDR3 is 14 amino acids. V was shortened by 6 bases and J by 7 bases, with 18 bases between the two germline ends. Germline V gene lookup returns CDR1 SNHLY and CDR2 FYNNEI. In DNA form, the CDR3 reads TGTGCCAGCAGGGTTACCCAGTTGGGCTCTGGCTACACCTTC. It is translated as CASRVTQLGSGYTF.

The count of this clone is one. This chain connects TRBV19 to TRBJ2-5; 9 nucleotides agree with TRBD2. The CDR3 loop spans 14 amino acids. V lost 7 bases, J lost 2 bases, and 5 bases stayed unmatched. Germline V gene sequence: CDR1 LNHDA, CDR2 SQIVND (reference sequence). CDR3 sequence reads: CASKDSGSQETQYF. In DNA form, the CDR3 reads TGTGCCAGTAAAGATAGCGGGAGTCAAGAGACCCAGTACTTC.

CDR3 sequence (DNA): TGTGCCAGCAGCTCCGTTATGAGCGGGGGGGCCGGGAATGAGCAGTTCTTC. It is translated as CASSSVMSGGAGNEQFF. This chain connects TRBV5-4 to TRBJ2-1; 10 bases align to TRBD2. With 3 bases clipped from V and 7 bases from J, the junction kept 13 bases outside the gene matches. The germline CDR1 and CDR2 sequences are SGHNT and YYREEE (reference sequence). This CDR3 is 17 amino acids long.

The rearrangement joins TRBV28 to TRBJ1-5; D perhaps matches TRBD1 (5 bases). The CDR3 has 15 amino acids. Germline CDR1 reads MDHEN; CDR2 reads SYDVKM. V lost 8 bases and J 9 bases, leaving 23 bases between the germline ends. The CDR3 DNA reads as TGTGCCAGCGCACCAGGTGGGACCCGCCGTTTGCCCCAGCATTTT. It specifies CASAPGGTRRLPQHF.

The chain combines TRBV6-1 with TRBJ2-5; 10 positions match TRBD2. The germline gives CDR1 MNHNS, CDR2 SASEGT. V lost 8 bases to trimming and J lost 5 bases; unmatched junction nucleotides: 11. There are 15 residues in the CDR3. CDR3 bases: TGTGCCAGCGAGGTAGCGGGGGGCCCATGGGAGACCCAGTACTTC. It specifies CASEVAGGPWETQYF.

A remark on this clone: The same CDR3 arises from other DNA sequences in this sample as well. In DNA form, the CDR3 reads TGTGCCAGCAGGGGAAACATGAACACTGAAGCTTTCTTT. Encoded protein: CASRGNMNTEAFF. J is TRBJ1-1 and V is TRBV2, with unresolved D. This CDR3 region has 13 residues. Trimming left V 6 bases short and J 0 bases short, with 8 bases between. Germline V gene lookup returns CDR1 SNHLY and CDR2 FYNNEI.

The chain is built from TRBV14 and TRBJ2-5; 9 bases are a match to TRBD1. The length of the CDR3 is 16 residues. Per the germline V gene, CDR1 is SGHDN and CDR2 is FVKESK. J was trimmed by 0 bases and V by 2 bases; bases with no gene match: 4. CDR3 sequence reads: CASSQLTGGYQETQYF. In nucleotides, the CDR3 is TGTGCCAGCAGCCAACTGACAGGGGGTTACCAAGAGACCCAGTACTTC.

Notes on this clone: The sample has other DNA sequences that encode this CDR3 too. The chain is built from TRBV29-1 and TRBJ1-2, with D possibly matching TRBD1 (6 bases). The V end was cut by 0 bases, the J end by 3 bases, with 14 bases between. Germline V CDR1 and CDR2: SQVTM, ANQGSEA. CDR3 size: 15 residues. For the CDR3, the DNA is TGCAGCGTTGAAGATAGGGGGGGCTTGGACTATGGCTACACCTTC. Translating gives CSVEDRGGLDYGYTF.

V usage is TRBV27 and J usage is TRBJ2-6; D may match TRBD1 or TRBD2 (5 bases each). CDR1 and CDR2 (germline): MNHEY, SMNVEV (reference sequence). CDR3 length: 19 amino acids. Deletions cut 5 bases from V and 1 base from J, with 21 bases between. CDR3 in amino acids: CASSPGTVLALSGANVLTF. CDR3 in DNA: TGTGCCAGCAGTCCCGGGACGGTTCTGGCCCTATCTGGGGCCAACGTCCTGACTTTC.

The rearrangement links TRBV19 to TRBJ1-2; D unresolved. The CDR3 covers 12 residues. Trimming shortened V by 3 bases and J by 7 bases, and 9 bases separated the two germline ends. CDR1 and CDR2 from the germline V gene are LNHDA and SQIVND (reference sequence). CDR3 loop: CASSINLVGYTF. CDR3 coding DNA: TGTGCCAGTAGTATTAATCTGGTTGGCTACACCTTC. Combining the CDR3 with reference TRBV19 and TRBJ1-2 gives the whole variable domain DGGITQSPKYLFRKEGQNVTLSCEQNLNHDAMYWYRQDPGQGLRLIYYSQIVNDFQKGDIAEGYSVSREKKESFPLTVTSAQKNPTAFYLCASSINLVGYTFGSGTRLTVV.

The chain uses TRBV10-3 and TRBJ1-1; possible D gene TRBD1, 6 bases. CDR3 length equals 13 residues. CDR1 and CDR2 (germline): ENHRY, SYGVKD. Trimming shortened V by 5 bases and J by 4 bases, and 11 bases separated the two germline ends. CDR3 coding DNA: TGTGCCATCAGTTTAACAGGGCCCACTGAAGCTTTCTTT. Protein product: CAISLTGPTEAFF.

On this clone itself: The junction shows a germline mismatch at one end, possibly a read error. The sample contains more than one DNA sequence encoding this CDR3. V is TRBV19 and J is TRBJ1-2; D gene uncertain. Germline V gives CDR1 LNHDA, CDR2 SQIVND (reference sequence). The CDR3 runs 12 residues. The CDR3 DNA reads TGTGCCAGTAGCATAGCAAACTATGGCTACACCTTC. Translated: CASSIANYGYTF.

Regarding this clone: Other DNA variants within this sample encode the same CDR3. The V call is TRBV9, the J call TRBJ2-3; TRBD2 might be the D (5 bases). The CDR3 contains 14 residues. V shed 0 bases and J shed 2 bases, with 7 bases lying between them. Germline-derived CDR1 and CDR2 are SGDLS and YYNGEE. CDR3 loop: CASSVARDTDTQYF. The CDR3 nucleotides read TGTGCCAGCAGCGTAGCGAGGGACACAGATACGCAGTATTTT.

The DNA for the CDR3 is TGTGCCAGCAGTCGAGTGGTCAGGTCTGAAGCTTTCTTT. This gives the protein CASSRVVRSEAFF. The V gene is TRBV28, the J gene TRBJ1-1; no clear D. There are 13 residues in the CDR3. Looked up from germline, CDR1 is MDHEN and CDR2 is SYDVKM. V lost 5 bases and J 6 bases, leaving 13 bases between the germline ends. Drawing the rest from reference TRBV28 and TRBJ1-1, the complete variable domain is DVKVTQSSRYLVKRTGEKVFLECVQDMDHENMFWYRQDPGLGLRLIYFSYDVKMKEKGDIPEGYSVSREKKERFSLILESASTNQTSMYLCASSRVVRSEAFFGQGTRLTVV.

The J gene is TRBJ1-2, the V gene TRBV6-1, with D unresolved. The V gene lost 0 bases and the J gene lost 4 bases, with 12 bases spanning the gap. Germline loops: CDR1 MNHNS, CDR2 SASEGT. This CDR3 spans 15 amino acids. The CDR3, as DNA: TGTGCCAGCAGTGAAGCGGCGGGAGTGATCTATGGCTACACCTTC. Residues: CASSEAAGVIYGYTF.

The CDR3 sequence: CASRGLGDTQYF. CDR3 nucleotide sequence: TGCGCCAGCAGGGGTTTGGGAGATACGCAGTATTTT. V and J are TRBV5-1 and TRBJ2-3; D gene uncertain. Per the germline V gene, CDR1 is SGHRS and CDR2 is YFSETQ. The CDR3 runs to 12 residues. The V gene lost 5 bases and the J gene lost 5 bases, with 9 bases spanning the gap.

This chain links TRBV5-1 with TRBJ1-4, with TRBD1 as a possible D gene (6 bases). The germline CDR1 and CDR2 sequences are SGHRS and YFSETQ. CDR3 length: 14 residues. With 3 bases removed from V and 0 bases from J, the gap between germline ends came to 6 bases. The CDR3 nucleotides read TGCGCCAGCAGCTGGACAGCAACTAATGAAAAACTGTTTTTT. This gives the protein CASSWTATNEKLFF.